Sequencing of this T cell receptor (beta chain) was carried out in a study of OX40 agonist ivuxolimab in advanced cancers. Study details: Of the participants, approximately 38% had some prior anti-PD-1, anti-PD-L1 or anti-CTLA-4 therapy, which was allowed. General study points: More expanded clones were seen, on average, in CD8+ T cells than in CD4+.

Of note for this clone: No antigen is known for it.

The table came from immunoSEQ multiplex PCR; TCRdb's copy has only in-frame clones and leaves some out. The data show about 80,000 clones, around nine tenths seen once. Germline V gene data show CDR1 as MNHEY and CDR2 as SVGAGI. Trimming removed 2 bases at V and 4 bases at J, with 2 bases between. The CDR3 totals 12 residues. This sample comprised CD4+ or CD8+ T cells sorted from blood, obtained in a trial of the OX40 agonist ivuxolimab. This receptor was taken from an adult with an advanced solid tumor such as melanoma, head and neck, liver or kidney cancer. The V gene is TRBV6-5, the J gene TRBJ1-4; D gene unclear. This CDR3 reads CASSYGNEKLFF. CDR3 bases: TGTGCCAGCAGTTACGGTAATGAAAAACTGTTTTTT.